These 26 T cell receptor beta chains came from one sample sequenced in a study of CD8 T cells in Susac syndrome. cDNA came from about 0.5 to 1 ug RNA primed by random hexamers. TCRdb used MiXCR to reprocess the immunoSEQ multiplex PCR reads, holding one entry per CDR3 protein. The profile shows around 300,000 distinct CDR3 sequences, about nine tenths of them singletons. Sample: CD8+ T cells from PBMCs. These receptors were taken from a human donor with multiple sclerosis.

This sequence joins TRBV4-3 and TRBJ2-3, with D maybe TRBD1 (5 bases). Germline V CDR1 and CDR2: LGHNA, YSLEER. Trimming took 2 bases from V and 6 from J, leaving 15 bases between them. This CDR3 is built from 15 residues. The CDR3 DNA is TGCGCCAGCAGCCAATTCCAGGGTCCCGCGGATACGCAGTATTTT. Protein product: CASSQFQGPADTQYF.

The chain couples TRBV7-9 to TRBJ1-2, with D possibly matching TRBD1 (5 bases). This CDR3 contains 16 residues. Trimming took off 1 base at V and 4 bases at J, with 16 bases between the two ends. Germline assignment: CDR1 SEHNR and CDR2 FQNEAQ (reference sequence). CDR3 residues: CASSLVGDFIGYGYTF. The CDR3 DNA follows: TGTGCCAGCAGCTTAGTCGGGGACTTTATCGGCTATGGCTACACCTTC.

The V call is TRBV21-1, the J call TRBJ2-4; TRBD1, the table's D call, was not compared with the DNA. TRBV21-1 is a pseudogene locus. The CDR3 is made up of 15 amino acids. CDR3 sequence reads: CASSAGGVAKNIQYF. In DNA form, the CDR3 reads TGTGCCAGCTCAGCAGGGGGGGTCGCCAAAAACATTCAGTACTTC.

The chain carries TRBV30 and TRBJ1-5, with D possibly matching TRBD1 (6 bases). Trimming stripped 3 bases from V and 0 bases from J, with 15 bases between. The CDR3 loop spans 16 amino acids. Germline V gives CDR1 GTSNPN, CDR2 SVGIG (reference sequence). CDR3 DNA: TGTGCCTGGAGCGTAACAGGGCTTTATAGCAATCAGCCCCAGCATTTT. This sequence encodes CAWSVTGLYSNQPQHF.

This clonotype was seen only once. J is TRBJ1-5 and V is TRBV29-1; the D gene is possibly TRBD1 (6 bases). The CDR3 spans 11 residues. V was trimmed by 3 bases and J by 12 bases, leaving 12 bases between them. Germline assignment: CDR1 SQVTM and CDR2 ANQGSEA. The CDR3 region is CSVDTQGIQHF. The CDR3 coding sequence is TGCAGCGTTGACACCCAGGGGATCCAGCATTTT.

The rearrangement links TRBV6-2 or TRBV6-3 to TRBJ2-3; D assignment may be TRBD1 or TRBD2 (7 bases each). The V end lost 5 bases, the J end lost 2 bases, and 17 bases lay between the germline ends. CDR1 is MNHEY and CDR2 is SVGEGT in the germline V gene. There are 16 residues in the CDR3. The CDR3 loop reads CASSHTGEGLTDTQYF. The CDR3 DNA is TGTGCCAGCAGTCACACAGGGGAGGGCCTCACAGATACGCAGTATTTT.

The chain employs TRBV20-1 and TRBJ2-7; D call uncertain. Trimming shortened V by 1 base and J by 7 bases, and 23 bases separated the two germline ends. Germline assignment: CDR1 DFQATT and CDR2 SNEGSKA (reference sequence). CDR3 length equals 16 residues. In nucleotides, the CDR3 is TGCAGTGCTAGAGCTCATCTGTATCCCGATGTTATTGAGCAGTACTTC. This gives the protein CSARAHLYPDVIEQYF.

The rearrangement uses TRBV2 and TRBJ2-1; either TRBD1 or TRBD2 may supply D (5 bases each). V lost 2 bases to trimming and J lost 4 bases, with 15 bases between them. CDR1 and CDR2 from the germline V gene are SNHLY and FYNNEI. The CDR3 has 16 amino acids. The chain's CDR3 is CASSERGEPFYNEQFF. In nucleotides, the CDR3 is TGTGCCAGCAGTGAAAGAGGGGAACCCTTTTACAATGAGCAGTTCTTC.

The V gene is TRBV12-3 or TRBV12-4, the J gene TRBJ2-3; D is unresolved. The V and J ends lost 5 bases and 4 bases respectively, with 13 bases between them. The CDR3 is made up of 14 amino acids. In DNA, the CDR3 is TGTGCCAGCAGTGCAGACGGCAGATCAGATACGCAGTATTTT. Translating gives CASSADGRSDTQYF.

The chain recombines TRBV27 with TRBJ2-1, with 15 nucleotides matching TRBD2. The germline V gene encodes CDR1 MNHEY and CDR2 SMNVEV (reference sequence). Unmatched junction bases numbered 5, after V lost 5 bases and J lost 6 bases. This CDR3 region has 16 residues. The CDR3 sequence is CASSPGLAGGPNEQFF. The CDR3 coding sequence is TGTGCCAGCAGTCCCGGACTAGCGGGAGGGCCCAATGAGCAGTTCTTC.

The chain combines TRBV4-3 with TRBJ1-1, with a tentative D call TRBD1 (5 bases). CDR1 is LGHNA and CDR2 is YSLEER in the germline V gene. The V and J ends lost 1 base and 4 bases respectively, with 13 bases between them. This CDR3 comprises 15 residues. CDR3 region: CASSQGMGVSTEAFF. CDR3 DNA: TGCGCCAGCAGCCAAGGGATGGGGGTGAGCACTGAAGCTTTCTTT.

The chain joins TRBV9 to TRBJ2-7, with 9 bases matching TRBD1. Trimming took 1 base from V and 6 from J; bases not matched to a gene: 11. This CDR3 has 16 residues. Germline CDR1 SGDLS, CDR2 YYNGEE. This CDR3 reads CASSVSQGQGISEQYF. The CDR3 bases are TGTGCCAGCAGCGTAAGCCAAGGACAGGGGATCAGCGAGCAGTACTTC.

CDR3 in amino acids: CASSLASTGFNSPLHF. CDR3 DNA: TGCGCCAGCAGCTTGGCCAGTACAGGGTTCAATTCACCCCTCCACTTT. V usage is TRBV5-1 and J usage is TRBJ1-6; possibly TRBD1 for D (6 bases). This CDR3 is built from 16 residues. CDR1 and CDR2 (germline): SGHRS, YFSETQ. V was shortened by 0 bases and J by 7 bases, with 14 bases between the two germline ends.

The V gene is TRBV4-3, the J gene TRBJ2-1; perhaps TRBD2 as D (5 bases). The length of the CDR3 is 15 residues. Trimming cost V 2 bases and J 3 bases, with 11 bases left between them. The germline V gene encodes CDR1 LGHNA and CDR2 YSLEER. In nucleotides, the CDR3 is TGCGCCAGCAGCCAATCAAGCGGCTTCTACAATGAGCAGTTCTTC. Its translation is CASSQSSGFYNEQFF.

The rearrangement uses TRBV12-3 or TRBV12-4 and TRBJ1-2, with D perhaps matching TRBD1 (5 bases). This CDR3 spans 15 amino acids. V gave up 8 bases and J gave up 4 bases, with 20 bases separating them. CDR3 region: CASQGWSGRVYGYTF. Here the CDR3 DNA reads TGTGCCAGCCAAGGGTGGTCGGGGCGGGTCTATGGCTACACCTTC.

In this sample, this clonotype turned up a few times. This chain joins TRBV27 and TRBJ2-3, with a possible D match to TRBD2 (5 bases). This CDR3 spans 16 amino acids. Germline V gene lookup returns CDR1 MNHEY and CDR2 SMNVEV (reference sequence). The V and J ends lost 1 base and 1 base respectively, with 12 bases between them. The CDR3 loop is CASSLLGFGGTDTQYF. CDR3 sequence (DNA): TGTGCCAGCAGTTTATTGGGGTTCGGGGGCACAGATACGCAGTATTTT.

This chain joins TRBV20-1 and TRBJ2-7; 10 nucleotides line up with TRBD1. The J segment lost 6 bases and the V segment lost 0 bases, leaving 14 bases of the junction unmatched. CDR1 and CDR2 (germline): DFQATT, SNEGSKA (reference sequence). The CDR3 sequence is 17 residues long. This chain's CDR3 is CSARDGFTRTGGSEQYF. DNA of the CDR3: TGCAGTGCTAGAGATGGCTTTACTCGGACAGGGGGTTCCGAGCAGTACTTC.

V gene TRBV7-2 combines with J gene TRBJ1-1; D is perhaps TRBD1 (6 bases). This CDR3 comprises 14 residues. Germline V CDR1 and CDR2: SGHTA, FQGNSA. V was trimmed by 5 bases and J by 6 bases, leaving 16 bases between them. The CDR3 reads CASSRDIYIAEAFF. The CDR3 bases are TGTGCCAGCAGCCGGGACATATATATTGCTGAAGCTTTCTTT. Filled out from reference TRBV7-2 and TRBJ1-1, the complete variable domain reads GAGVSQSPSNKVTEKGKDVELRCDPISGHTALYWYRQSLGQGLEFLIYFQGNSAPDKSGLPSDRFSAERTGGSVSTLTIQRTQQEDSAVYLCASSRDIYIAEAFFGQGTRLTVV.

The chain employs TRBV2 and TRBJ1-1, with a possible D match to TRBD1 (5 bases). Germline V CDR1 and CDR2: SNHLY, FYNNEI. CDR3 size: 14 residues. Trimming took off 8 bases at V and 3 bases at J, with 16 bases between the two ends. CDR3 residues: CASLLSPGDTEAFF. As DNA, the CDR3 is TGTGCCAGCCTGCTGTCACCGGGGGACACTGAAGCTTTCTTT.

In regard to this clonotype: The limits of the CDR3 on the DNA are not certain, so only TCRdb's listed CDR3 is given. The rearrangement links TRBV28 to TRBJ2-7; TRBD1 is the table's D call and was not checked against the DNA. Per germline, CDR1 MDHEN and CDR2 SYDVKM. Counting both end residues, the CDR3 totals 15 amino acids. The CDR3 reads CASSPFWTRRLEQYF.

This sequence joins TRBV6-2 or TRBV6-3 and TRBJ2-7; no firm D call. Looked up from germline, CDR1 is MNHEY and CDR2 is SVGEGT. V gave up 4 bases and J gave up 3 bases, with 4 bases separating them. The CDR3 totals 11 residues. The CDR3 is CASSFIYEQYF. The CDR3 coding sequence is TGTGCCAGCAGTTTCATCTACGAGCAGTACTTC.

The V call is TRBV24-1, the J call TRBJ2-7; D remains unclear. The V gene's germline CDR1 is KGHDR and CDR2 SFDVKD. Trimming shortened V by 3 bases and J by 4 bases, and 12 bases separated the two germline ends. The CDR3 extends over 14 amino acids. CDR3 protein: CATSDTVQPYEQYF. In nucleotides, the CDR3 is TGTGCCACCAGTGATACAGTACAGCCTTACGAGCAGTACTTC.

The CDR3 coding sequence is TGCGCCAGCAGCCTAATGCTAGCGGGGGCCCGGGATACGCAGTATTTT. As protein: CASSLMLAGARDTQYF. This sequence joins TRBV4-3 and TRBJ2-3; 10 bases line up with TRBD2. Trimming took 4 bases from V and 6 from J; bases not matched to a gene: 10. The CDR3 is made up of 16 amino acids. Germline V gene sequence: CDR1 LGHNA, CDR2 YSLEER.

In DNA form, the CDR3 reads TGTGCCAGCAGCCAGGTGGCGCCGGGTGAGCAGTTCTTC. This encodes CASSQVAPGEQFF. V and J are TRBV3-1 and TRBJ2-1; D call uncertain. CDR1 and CDR2 from the germline V gene are LGHDT and YNNKEL (reference sequence). The V end was cut by 3 bases, the J end by 9 bases, with 12 bases between. The CDR3 is 13 amino acids.

The gene calls are TRBV20-1 and TRBJ2-1, with TRBD2 identical over 9 bases. The CDR3 loop spans 16 amino acids. The trim removed 2 bases at V and 4 bases at J, leaving 9 bases unmatched. CDR1 DFQATT and CDR2 SNEGSKA come from the germline V gene (reference sequence). The CDR3 here is CSARYGASGDYNEQFF. In DNA, the CDR3 is TGCAGTGCTAGATATGGGGCTAGCGGGGATTACAATGAGCAGTTCTTC.

This clonotype turned up a few times. This chain joins TRBV12-3 or TRBV12-4 and TRBJ1-2; D is perhaps TRBD1 (6 bases). Trimming pared 4 bases from V and 4 bases from J, leaving 10 bases between. This CDR3 has 13 residues. The CDR3 reads CASSSGQSYGYTF. DNA of the CDR3: TGTGCCAGCAGTTCTGGACAGAGCTATGGCTACACCTTC.